This T cell receptor beta chain was sequenced during a study of blood T cell repertoires in COVID-19. The data were produced by immunoSEQ multiplex PCR, yet TCRdb's version contains in-frame clones alone and is incomplete. Of about 160,000 clones in the sample, 86% are singletons; the top ten hold around 7%. This CDR3 contains 14 residues. The germline V gene has CDR1 LNHDA and CDR2 SQIVND (reference sequence). The V end lost 0 bases, the J end lost 1 base, and 5 bases lay between the germline ends. This rearrangement joins TRBV19 to TRBJ2-3; D gene unclear. Input material: peripheral blood. The clonotype comes from a man aged 45-65 years with active or convalescent COVID-19. Here the CDR3 reads CASSIDQGTDTQYF. In DNA, the CDR3 is TGTGCCAGTAGTATAGATCAGGGCACAGATACGCAGTATTTT.